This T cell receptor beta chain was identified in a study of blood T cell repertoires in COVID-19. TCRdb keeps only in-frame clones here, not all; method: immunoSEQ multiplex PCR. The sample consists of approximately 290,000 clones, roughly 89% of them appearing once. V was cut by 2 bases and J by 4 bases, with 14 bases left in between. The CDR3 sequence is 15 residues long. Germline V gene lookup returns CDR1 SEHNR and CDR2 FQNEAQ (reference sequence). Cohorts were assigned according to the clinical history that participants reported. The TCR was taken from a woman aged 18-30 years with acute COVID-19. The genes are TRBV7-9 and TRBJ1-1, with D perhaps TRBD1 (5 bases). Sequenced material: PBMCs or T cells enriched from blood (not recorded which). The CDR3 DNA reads TGTGCCAGCAGCTTACAGGGAGGAACGAGCACTGAAGCTTTCTTT. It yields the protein CASSLQGGTSTEAFF.